This is a list of T cell receptor beta chains from one sample in a study of glioma-infiltrating T cells. TCRdb re-analysed the multiplex PCR reads in MiXCR, keeping a single row per CDR3 protein. Here the sample spans some 160,000 distinct CDR3 sequences, around 40% being singletons. Sequencing was carried out using glioma tissue, nonneoplastic brain tissue, or PBMCs (not recorded which). These receptors all stem from a human donor with low-grade glioma or glioblastoma, undergoing nonglioma brain surgery, or in good health (not recorded which). CDR3s include the opening cysteine and the closing phenylalanine or tryptophan. A D gene is named only where the DNA matches it firmly. Only part of the rows carry a size: once, few, many, or a class if the clone is expanded.

cdr3_aa cdr3_nt clone_size j_call v_call d_call
CASSRRGVDTEAFF TGCGCCAGCAGCCGGCGAGGTGTAGACACTGAAGCTTTCTTT - TRBJ1-1 TRBV5-1 -
CASSYSTGETDTQYF TGTGCCAGCAGTTACTCGACGGGGGAAACAGATACGCAGTATTTT many TRBJ2-3 TRBV6-2/TRBV6-3 -
CSARHGAGGAKNIQYF TGCAGTGCTAGACACGGAGCGGGGGGAGCCAAAAACATTCAGTACTTC many TRBJ2-4 TRBV20-1 TRBD2
CSVESKAGVNEQYF TGCAGCGTTGAGTCAAAAGCGGGAGTCAACGAGCAGTACTTC - TRBJ2-7 TRBV29-1 TRBD2
CASNPTAGDLFF TGTGCCAGCAACCCCACCGCCGGGGATCTGTTTTTT - TRBJ2-2 TRBV12-3/TRBV12-4 -
CSRSSWTGHTTEAFF TGTTCCCGCAGCAGCTGGACAGGGCATACCACTGAAGCTTTCTTT - TRBJ1-1 TRBV7-2 TRBD1
CASSQSPGTSAFSETQYF TGTGCCAGCTCACAAAGCCCCGGGACTAGCGCCTTTTCAGAGACCCAGTACTTC - TRBJ2-5 TRBV18 TRBD2
CASSVQENTGELFF TGTGCCAGCAGCGTACAGGAGAACACCGGGGAGCTGTTTTTT - TRBJ2-2 TRBV6-2/TRBV6-3 -
CASRIWGSQETQYF TGTGCCAGTCGTATATGGGGGTCCCAAGAGACCCAGTACTTC - TRBJ2-5 TRBV19 -
CSARDVTWGNEQFF TGCAGTGCTAGAGACGTAACTTGGGGTAATGAGCAGTTCTTC few TRBJ2-1 TRBV20-1 -
CASKTNGRTDTQYF TGTGCCAGCAAAACTAACGGGCGCACAGATACGCAGTATTTT many TRBJ2-3 TRBV28 -
CSATPLRERAHTQYF TGCAGTGCTACCCCCTTGCGGGAGAGGGCCCATACGCAGTATTTT many TRBJ2-3 TRBV20-1 TRBD2
CASSLLLNEQFF TGTGCCAGCAGTTTACTCCTCAATGAGCAGTTCTTC many TRBJ2-1 TRBV28 -
CSAVTSGRDLSYNEQFF TGCAGTGCTGTTACTAGCGGGAGAGACCTCTCCTACAATGAGCAGTTCTTC - TRBJ2-1 TRBV20-1 TRBD2
CASTRVREGITQAFF TGTGCCAGCACCCGTGTCCGAGAAGGAATCACTCAAGCTTTCTTT - TRBJ1-1 TRBV5-4 -
CASDRDSTDTQYF TGTGCCAGTGACCGGGACAGCACAGATACGCAGTATTTT many TRBJ2-3 TRBV7-2 -
CASSHRDRPYQQYF TGTGCCAGCAGCCACCGGGACAGACCCTACCAGCAGTACTTC - TRBJ2-7 TRBV7-6 TRBD1
CASSPGGALTDTQYF TGTGCCAGCAGCCCGGGGGGGGCTTTAACAGATACGCAGTATTTT many TRBJ2-3 TRBV7-2 TRBD2
CSGGTGYGYTF TGCAGCGGGGGGACAGGCTATGGCTACACCTTC - TRBJ1-2 TRBV29-1 TRBD1
CASSSTGRGYGYTF TGTGCCAGCAGTTCGACAGGGAGAGGATATGGCTACACCTTC - TRBJ1-2 TRBV2 TRBD1